This T cell receptor (beta chain) was documented in a study of control samples from healthy donors and cancer patients. Measured with immunoSEQ multiplex PCR; TCRdb has only the in-frame clones, and not every one. The table shows 130,000 to 150,000 clones, with 85% to 95% occurring only once. V was pared by 4 bases and J by 4 bases, with 6 bases of the junction left unmatched. CDR3 length: 16 amino acids. In germline, CDR1 is LNHDA, CDR2 SQIVND (reference sequence). The sample was PBMCs. The chain uses TRBV19 and TRBJ2-2, with TRBD1 identical over 10 bases. The source of this sequence is a man between 60 and 75 years old with colorectal cancer. The CDR3 nucleotides are TGTGCCAGTAGTAGGGGACAGGGGAAAATCACCGGGGAGCTGTTTTTT. Translated: CASSRGQGKITGELFF.